This is a list of T cell receptor beta chains from one sample in a study of blood T cell repertoires in COVID-19. The data were produced by immunoSEQ multiplex PCR, yet TCRdb's version contains in-frame clones alone and is incomplete. This repertoire shows approximately 230,000 clones, 70% to 90% found once; its top ten account for 15%. Sequencing was done on a sample of PBMCs or T cells enriched from blood (not recorded which). The receptors were gathered from a man between 18 and 29 years old who had recovered from COVID-19. CDR3s include the opening cysteine and the closing phenylalanine or tryptophan. A D gene is named only where the DNA matches it firmly. Clone size is shown for a subset of rows, as once, few, many or a class of expanded clone.

CDR3 protein	CDR3 DNA	clone size	D gene	V gene	J gene
CASSPGQGNYGYTF	TGTGCCAGCAGTCCCGGACAGGGTAACTATGGCTACACCTTC	NA	TRBD1	TRBV27	TRBJ1-2
CAWGTGGRRPQHF	TGTGCCTGGGGGACAGGGGGACGGCGGCCCCAGCATTTT	NA	TRBD1	TRBV30	TRBJ1-5
CASSWADTDTQYF	TGTGCCAGCAGTTGGGCTGACACAGATACGCAGTATTTT	NA	NA	TRBV28	TRBJ2-3
CASSHEGTANEKLFF	TGTGCCAGCAGCCACGAGGGGACAGCTAATGAAAAACTGTTTTTT	NA	TRBD1	TRBV28	TRBJ1-4
CASSESTSGRAMMYTQYF	TGCGCCAGCAGCGAGTCGACTAGCGGGAGGGCCATGATGTATACGCAGTATTTT	NA	TRBD2	TRBV5-1	TRBJ2-3
CASSSRDSYTHDTQYF	TGTGCCAGCAGCTCCCGGGACAGCTATACACATGATACGCAGTATTTT	once	TRBD1	TRBV5-4	TRBJ2-3
CAWRTQGRRAGELFF	TGTGCCTGGAGGACACAGGGAAGAAGGGCCGGGGAGCTGTTTTTT	NA	NA	TRBV30	TRBJ2-2
CASSIRGNTEAFF	TGTGCCAGTAGTATCAGAGGTAACACTGAAGCTTTCTTT	NA	NA	TRBV19	TRBJ1-1
CASSQRLAGYEQYF	TGTGCCAGCAGCCAGAGACTAGCGGGATACGAGCAGTACTTC	many	TRBD2	TRBV3-1/TRBV3-2	TRBJ2-7
CASSEDPGGRDEQFF	TGTGCCAGCAGTGAAGACCCAGGGGGTAGGGATGAGCAGTTCTTC	NA	TRBD1	TRBV6-1	TRBJ2-1
CASSLAGTYGNTIYF	TGTGCCAGCAGCTTAGCAGGGACATATGGAAACACCATATATTTT	NA	NA	TRBV7-2	TRBJ1-3
CASSILLQGADGYTF	TGTGCCAGTAGTATCCTCTTACAGGGGGCGGATGGCTACACCTTC	once	TRBD1	TRBV19	TRBJ1-2
CASSGSRNYGYTF	TGTGCCAGCAGTGGGTCGAGGAACTATGGCTACACCTTC	NA	NA	TRBV2	TRBJ1-2
CASSLDGQILTNYGYTF	TGCGCCAGCAGCTTGGATGGACAGATTCTCACTAACTATGGCTACACCTTC	once	NA	TRBV5-1	TRBJ1-2
CASSSSGTTVPGELFF	TGTGCCAGCAGCTCATCCGGGACTACAGTCCCCGGGGAGCTGTTTTTT	NA	TRBD2	TRBV7-2	TRBJ2-2
CASSEGTGSNQPQHF	TGTGCCAGCAGCGAGGGGACAGGAAGCAATCAGCCCCAGCATTTT	NA	TRBD1	TRBV3-1/TRBV3-2	TRBJ1-5
CASSLEGAGTEAFF	TGTGCCAGCAGCTTAGAGGGGGCAGGCACTGAAGCTTTCTTT	NA	TRBD1	TRBV7-2	TRBJ1-1
CASSAVGQGNYEQYF	TGTGCCAGCAGCGCGGTGGGACAGGGGAACTACGAGCAGTACTTC	NA	TRBD1	TRBV9	TRBJ2-7
CASSALGGPGNQPQHF	TGTGCCAGCAGCGCCCTCGGGGGGCCAGGGAATCAGCCCCAGCATTTT	NA	NA	TRBV5-5	TRBJ1-5
CASSYSEGKGGEKLFF	TGTGCCAGCAGTTACTCCGAGGGTAAAGGCGGTGAAAAACTGTTTTTT	NA	NA	TRBV6-5	TRBJ1-4
CASSTYQGSPEAFF	TGTGCCAGCAGTACATATCAGGGGAGCCCTGAAGCTTTCTTT	NA	NA	TRBV7-2	TRBJ1-1
CASSLAGQGNTEAFF	TGTGCCAGCAGCTTAGCGGGACAGGGAAACACTGAAGCTTTCTTT	NA	TRBD1	TRBV5-5	TRBJ1-1
CATSESGRTGTEAFF	TGTGCCACCAGTGAATCAGGGCGGACCGGCACTGAAGCTTTCTTT	NA	NA	TRBV24-1	TRBJ1-1
CSVEKLAGVSGETQYF	TGCAGCGTTGAAAAACTAGCGGGAGTTTCGGGGGAGACCCAGTACTTC	NA	TRBD2	TRBV29-1	TRBJ2-5
CASSPEQGLNTEAFF	TGTGCCAGCTCACCAGAACAGGGACTGAACACTGAAGCTTTCTTT	NA	NA	TRBV18	TRBJ1-1
CASSPTTVYEQYF	TGTGCCAGTAGTCCCACGACAGTCTACGAGCAGTACTTC	NA	NA	TRBV19	TRBJ2-7
CASSQLSGSSYNEQFF	TGTGCCAGCAGCCAACTTAGCGGGAGCTCCTACAATGAGCAGTTCTTC	NA	TRBD2	TRBV11-2	TRBJ2-1
CAWSVQDRERSPLHF	TGTGCCTGGAGTGTACAAGACAGGGAGAGATCACCCCTCCACTTT	once	TRBD1	TRBV30	TRBJ1-6
CASSLQAGVAYNEQFF	TGTGCCAGCAGCCTCCAAGCGGGAGTAGCCTACAATGAGCAGTTCTTC	NA	TRBD2	TRBV5-5	TRBJ2-1
CSASGQASGTQYF	TGCAGTGCAAGTGGACAGGCCTCGGGGACCCAGTACTTC	NA	TRBD1	TRBV20-1	TRBJ2-5
CASTLGTPRGTQYF	TGTGCCAGCACCCTTGGGACACCCCGGGGGACCCAGTACTTC	NA	NA	TRBV6-5	TRBJ2-5
CASSYLQGADTQYF	TGTGCCAGCAGTTATCTCCAGGGGGCAGATACGCAGTATTTT	NA	TRBD1	TRBV6-5	TRBJ2-3
CASRGTGARDQPQHF	TGTGCCAGCAGGGGGACAGGGGCTAGGGATCAGCCCCAGCATTTT	NA	TRBD1	TRBV6-5	TRBJ1-5
CASSKAPDRLYEQYF	TGTGCCAGCAGCAAAGCCCCAGACAGGTTATACGAGCAGTACTTC	many	NA	TRBV21-1	TRBJ2-7
CASSVAGTDTQYF	TGTGCCAGCAGCGTAGCGGGAACAGATACGCAGTATTTT	once	NA	TRBV9	TRBJ2-3
CASTDRVGVQPQHF	TGTGCCAGTACGGACAGGGTGGGTGTGCAGCCCCAGCATTTT	NA	TRBD1	TRBV19	TRBJ1-5
CASSPAGVNEQYF	TGTGCCAGCTCACCTGCAGGGGTCAACGAGCAGTACTTC	NA	NA	TRBV18	TRBJ2-7
CASSIRDSSYEQYF	TGTGCCAGCAGCATAAGGGACAGCTCCTACGAGCAGTACTTC	once	TRBD1	TRBV7-9	TRBJ2-7
CAISESLRQPQHF	TGTGCCATCAGTGAGTCTTTACGGCAGCCCCAGCATTTT	few	NA	TRBV10-3	TRBJ1-5
CASSIAGISGNTIYF	TGTGCCAGTAGTATCGCAGGGATCTCTGGAAACACCATATATTTT	NA	NA	TRBV19	TRBJ1-3
CSVVRGLAGGLSNEQFF	TGCAGCGTTGTTCGCGGACTAGCGGGAGGTCTTTCCAATGAGCAGTTCTTC	NA	TRBD2	TRBV29-1	TRBJ2-1
CASSPGQGDQPQHF	TGTGCCAGCTCACCGGGACAGGGGGATCAGCCCCAGCATTTT	NA	TRBD1	TRBV18	TRBJ1-5
CASSSLDYLPSAEAFF	TGTGCCAGCAGCTCACTCGACTATCTCCCGAGCGCTGAAGCTTTCTTT	NA	NA	TRBV7-8	TRBJ1-1
CASRHRQGKREGRYNEQFF	TGTGCCAGCAGACATAGACAGGGGAAGCGGGAGGGGCGCTACAATGAGCAGTTCTTC	NA	TRBD2	TRBV28	TRBJ2-1
CAWSVGTSGEETQYF	TGTGCCTGGAGTGTCGGGACTAGCGGTGAAGAGACCCAGTACTTC	NA	TRBD2	TRBV30	TRBJ2-5
CASSVRDSFYGYTF	TGTGCCAGCAGCGTACGGGACAGTTTCTATGGCTACACCTTC	NA	TRBD1	TRBV7-2	TRBJ1-2
CASRRQRAGANEQYF	TGTGCCAGCAGAAGGCAGCGGGCCGGCGCCAACGAGCAGTACTTC	NA	NA	TRBV21-1	TRBJ2-7
CASSRPGQGAGYGYTF	TGTGCCAGCAGCCGACCGGGACAGGGGGCAGGCTATGGCTACACCTTC	NA	TRBD1	TRBV14	TRBJ1-2
CASSPQEFSTDTQYF	TGTGCCAGCTCACCACAGGAGTTTAGCACAGATACGCAGTATTTT	NA	NA	TRBV18	TRBJ2-3
CASSYDNGYTF	TGTGCCAGCAGCTACGACAACGGCTACACCTTC	NA	NA	TRBV11-2	TRBJ1-2
CASSLEAGGTDTQYF	TGTGCCAGCAGCTTAGAAGCGGGGGGCACAGATACGCAGTATTTT	NA	TRBD2	TRBV7-2	TRBJ2-3
CASSQDRGQTEAFF	TGCGCCAGCAGCCAGGACAGGGGGCAGACTGAAGCTTTCTTT	few	TRBD1	TRBV5-1	TRBJ1-1
CASSVDATSSYNSPLHF	TGTGCCAGCAGCGTAGATGCAACCAGCTCCTATAATTCACCCCTCCACTTT	NA	NA	TRBV9	TRBJ1-6